Below, 21 T cell receptor beta chains from the same sample are listed, as sequenced in a study of blood T cell repertoires in COVID-19. Clones were read by immunoSEQ multiplex PCR, and TCRdb kept only the in-frame ones, dropping some. The table has 55,000 to 80,000 clones, around 83% seen once. The sample consisted of peripheral blood. Every receptor here comes from a human donor in a cohort sampled during active COVID-19.

This sequence joins TRBV27 and TRBJ2-7, with TRBD1 as a possible D gene (5 bases). The V and J ends lost 6 bases and 5 bases respectively, with 14 bases between them. Germline V gene sequence: CDR1 MNHEY, CDR2 SMNVEV (reference sequence). This CDR3 has 13 residues. The CDR3 loop reads CASRWGSVNEQYF. The DNA of the CDR3 is TGTGCCAGCAGGTGGGGCAGTGTCAACGAGCAGTACTTC.

The V and J genes are TRBV5-4 and TRBJ2-1; D possibly corresponds to TRBD2 (6 bases). Looked up from germline, CDR1 is SGHNT and CDR2 is YYREEE (reference sequence). The CDR3 sequence is 16 residues long. Trimming took off 4 bases at V and 7 bases at J, with 21 bases between the two ends. As DNA, the CDR3 is TGTGCCAGCAGCCCCGCCCGGAACGAGGGGAGGAATGAGCAGTTCTTC. Translating it yields CASSPARNEGRNEQFF.

The chain couples TRBV23-1 to TRBJ2-1; 8 bases agree with TRBD2. TRBV23-1 is noted as an ORF with a role that remains uncertain. The CDR3 length is 17 residues. With V trimmed by 3 bases and J by 2 bases, 9 bases remained unmatched. The CDR3 is CASSHPGLVRPYNEQFF. The CDR3 DNA sequence: TGCGCCAGCAGTCATCCGGGACTAGTCCGCCCCTACAATGAGCAGTTCTTC.

This rearrangement joins TRBV27 to TRBJ2-3; 11 bases are a match to TRBD2. Germline V gene lookup returns CDR1 MNHEY and CDR2 SMNVEV (reference sequence). This CDR3 region has 15 residues. The V and J ends lost 6 bases and 4 bases, in that order; junction bases with no gene match: 6. The DNA for the CDR3 is TGTGCCAGCAGGCGCCTAGCGGGGGGATCAGATACGCAGTATTTT. It specifies CASRRLAGGSDTQYF.

This clone was observed a few times. The chain uses TRBV3-1 (or the pseudogene TRBV3-2) and TRBJ2-5; 7 bases fit TRBD2. V lost 6 bases to trimming and J lost 5 bases; unmatched junction nucleotides: 9. Germline lookup yields CDR1 LGHDT and CDR2 YNNKEL (reference sequence). The CDR3 runs to 14 residues. CDR3 region: CASRRTSAKETQYF. In DNA form, the CDR3 reads TGTGCCAGCAGACGCACTAGCGCAAAGGAGACCCAGTACTTC.

This clone was recorded once. CDR3 coding DNA: TGTGCCAGCAAGTCGGGGCAGGGGGCGCCTGGTGAGCAGTTCTTC. It yields the protein CASKSGQGAPGEQFF. V is TRBV6-5 and J is TRBJ2-1; TRBD1 aligns across 8 bases. V dropped 7 bases and J dropped 9; count of bases not matched to a gene: 14. Germline-derived CDR1 and CDR2 are MNHEY and SVGAGI. CDR3 size: 15 residues.

The genes are TRBV9 and TRBJ2-1, with TRBD2 matching 7 bases. V was pared by 4 bases and J by 8 bases, with 12 bases of the junction left unmatched. CDR1 and CDR2 from the germline V gene are SGDLS and YYNGEE. The CDR3 sequence is 15 residues long. The CDR3 is CASSHRDYFIHEQFF. DNA of the CDR3: TGTGCCAGCAGCCACCGGGACTACTTCATCCATGAGCAGTTCTTC.

The gene calls are TRBV5-6 and TRBJ2-4, with 7 bases lining up with TRBD2. The CDR3 contains 15 residues. V lost 0 bases to trimming and J lost 6 bases; unmatched junction nucleotides: 6. From germline, CDR1 is SGHDT and CDR2 YYEEEE. CDR3 in DNA: TGTGCCAGCAGCTTGGTGGCTAGCGGCGGAAACATTCAGTACTTC. Protein: CASSLVASGGNIQYF.

The genes are TRBV18 and TRBJ2-5; TRBD2 matches at 8 bases. V was clipped by 3 bases and J by 4 bases; unmatched bases: 25. The germline V gene has CDR1 KGHSH and CDR2 LQKENI. There are 21 residues in the CDR3. Written as DNA, the CDR3 is TGTGCCAGCTCACCCCGGCCCGAGGGAAGCGGGAGTGATGTAATTGGAGAGACCCAGTACTTC. Protein sequence: CASSPRPEGSGSDVIGETQYF. The complete variable domain, with remaining parts taken from reference TRBV18 and TRBJ2-5, reads NAGVMQNPRHLVRRRGQEARLRCSPMKGHSHVYWYRQLPEEGLKFMVYLQKENIIDESGMPKERFSAEFPKEGPSILRIQQVVRGDSAAYFCASSPRPEGSGSDVIGETQYFGPGTRLLVL.

This chain uses TRBV19 with TRBJ2-3; tentatively, D is TRBD2 (6 bases). Per the germline V gene, CDR1 is LNHDA and CDR2 is SQIVND (reference sequence). CDR3 length: 14 residues. Deletions cut 6 bases from V and 3 bases from J, with 13 bases between. This CDR3 is CASRREEGTDTQYF. The CDR3 bases are TGTGCCAGTAGGCGGGAAGAGGGGACAGATACGCAGTATTTT.

V gene TRBV5-1 combines with J gene TRBJ2-7; TRBD2 agrees at 9 bases. Germline V gene sequence: CDR1 SGHRS, CDR2 YFSETQ. With V trimmed by 0 bases and J by 9 bases, 10 bases remained unmatched. The CDR3 has 15 residues. CDR3 sequence (DNA): TGCGCCAGCAGCTTGGCCGCGTCTAGCGGGATCTGGCAGTACTTC. This encodes CASSLAASSGIWQYF.

The count of this clone is one. The chain carries TRBV7-8 and TRBJ2-7, with 7 bases fitting TRBD2. After removal of 5 bases from V and 6 bases from J, the junction contained 22 bases not matched to a gene. There are 18 residues in the CDR3. Per the germline V gene, CDR1 is SGHVS and CDR2 is FQNEAQ. CDR3 nucleotides: TGTGCCAGCAGCGAGGAGCTAGCGGCTACGTCCCAAAAGGTCGAGCAGTACTTC. It encodes CASSEELAATSQKVEQYF. Based on the CDR3 plus reference TRBV7-8 and TRBJ2-7, the full variable domain is GAGVSQSPRYKVAKRGQDVALRCDPISGHVSLFWYQQALGQGPEFLTYFQNEAQLDKSGLPSDRFFAERPEGSVSTLKIQRTQQEDSAVYLCASSEELAATSQKVEQYFGPGTRLTVT.

The V and J genes are TRBV5-1 and TRBJ1-1, with 7 nucleotides matching TRBD1. The CDR3 is 18 residues long. CDR1 and CDR2 from the germline V gene are SGHRS and YFSETQ. Trimming cost V 3 bases and J 2 bases; bases outside gene matches: 16. CDR3 coding DNA: TGCGCCAGCAGCTCCGCCTACGATTACAGGGGAGGAAACACTGAAGCTTTCTTT. Its protein product is CASSSAYDYRGGNTEAFF.

The CDR3 region is CASGRGGVPGYTF. The CDR3 DNA reads TGTGCCAGCGGACGGGGAGGGGTACCTGGCTACACCTTC. V is TRBV3-1 (or the pseudogene TRBV3-2) and J is TRBJ1-2, with a possible D match to TRBD1 (5 bases). V gave up 8 bases and J gave up 7 bases, with 17 bases separating them. The CDR3 extends over 13 amino acids. Germline-derived CDR1 and CDR2 are LGHDT and YNNKEL (reference sequence).

The rearrangement uses TRBV2 and TRBJ2-2, with 12 nucleotides matching TRBD2. Germline values: CDR1 SNHLY, CDR2 FYNNEI. J gave up 5 bases and V 4 bases, and 5 bases lay outside the gene matches. CDR3 length: 16 amino acids. CDR3: CASSARLAGVTGELFF. CDR3 DNA sequence: TGTGCCAGCAGTGCTCGACTAGCGGGAGTTACCGGGGAGCTGTTTTTT.

This chain connects TRBV6-5 to TRBJ1-5; D is perhaps TRBD1 (6 bases). Germline V gene data show CDR1 as MNHEY and CDR2 as SVGAGI. V shed 7 bases and J shed 7 bases, with 20 bases lying between them. CDR3 length: 15 residues. The CDR3 spells CASNHRTAKGQPQHF. Here the CDR3 DNA reads TGTGCCAGCAATCATCGGACAGCCAAGGGGCAGCCCCAGCATTTT.

The chain joins TRBV12-3 or TRBV12-4 to TRBJ2-1; no definite D call. Trimming removed 7 bases from V and 4 bases from J, with 5 bases in between. The CDR3 loop spans 11 amino acids. The CDR3 reads CASNLYNEQFF. CDR3 coding DNA: TGTGCCAGCAACTTATACAATGAGCAGTTCTTC.

As regards this clone: Other DNA sequences within the sample encode an identical CDR3. The chain is built from TRBV6-5 and TRBJ2-1; perhaps TRBD1 as D (6 bases). CDR1 and CDR2 (germline): MNHEY, SVGAGI. The CDR3 covers 16 residues. V was pared by 0 bases and J by 1 base, with 10 bases between. The CDR3 sequence is CASSYSGGASYNEQFF. Here the CDR3 DNA reads TGTGCCAGCAGTTACTCTGGGGGCGCTTCCTACAATGAGCAGTTCTTC.

V gene TRBV5-1 combines with J gene TRBJ1-1; D is unclear. The ends were cut back, 3 bases at V and 5 bases at J, with 17 bases in the middle. CDR1 and CDR2 from the germline V gene are SGHRS and YFSETQ. There are 15 residues in the CDR3. The CDR3 DNA sequence: TGCGCCAGCAGCTCCCAGGTGGGTGTTGGTACTGAAGCTTTCTTT. This sequence encodes CASSSQVGVGTEAFF.

The chain recombines TRBV5-4 with TRBJ2-2; TRBD1 agrees at 7 bases. V lost 5 bases and J lost 2; bases outside the gene matches: 9. The germline gives CDR1 SGHNT, CDR2 YYREEE (reference sequence). The length of the CDR3 is 16 residues. The CDR3: CASSSTGTVNTGELFF. CDR3 DNA: TGTGCCAGCAGTTCCACGGGGACAGTTAACACCGGGGAGCTGTTTTTT.

The chain carries TRBV11-2 and TRBJ2-1, with 12 bases aligning to TRBD1. The CDR3 is 14 amino acids. Germline CDR1 is SGHAT and CDR2 is FQNNGV. The V gene end was trimmed by 8 bases and the J gene end by 8 bases; junction bases not matched to a gene: 7. This CDR3 reads CASGLGTGGHEQFF. In nucleotides, the CDR3 is TGTGCCAGCGGGTTAGGGACAGGGGGCCATGAGCAGTTCTTC.